This TCR beta chain came from a study of human T cells and chemical hapten exposure. For the library, individual cDNA molecules each received unique molecular identifiers. TCRdb re-derived calls from the RACE reads in MiXCR, one entry per CDR3 protein. In the table there are roughly 120,000 distinct CDR3 sequences, around 10% of which are singletons. Trimming pared 4 bases from V and 2 bases from J, leaving 10 bases between. In germline, CDR1 is SGHTA, CDR2 FQGNSA. The CDR3 runs to 14 residues. Stated time point: patch test 1, 2 weeks after DPC sensitization. The sample's treatment: therapeutic diphenylcyclopropenone sensitization with weekly scalp DPC.

The sequenced sample was whole blood, obtained in connection with sensitization to the hapten diphenylcyclopropenone (DPC). The chain carries TRBV7-2 and TRBJ2-3; D call uncertain. This receptor was obtained from a woman in her fifties or sixties with alopecia areata. Some clones in this sample may be carry-over from other donors' samples. The CDR3 nucleotides are TGTGCCAGCAGCTCAACCTACCTCACAGATACGCAGTATTTT. This codes for CASSSTYLTDTQYF. Looking up the rest from reference TRBV7-2 and TRBJ2-3 gives the full variable domain: GAGVSQSPSNKVTEKGKDVELRCDPISGHTALYWYRQSLGQGLEFLIYFQGNSAPDKSGLPSDRFSAERTGGSVSTLTIQRTQQEDSAVYLCASSSTYLTDTQYFGPGTRLTVL.